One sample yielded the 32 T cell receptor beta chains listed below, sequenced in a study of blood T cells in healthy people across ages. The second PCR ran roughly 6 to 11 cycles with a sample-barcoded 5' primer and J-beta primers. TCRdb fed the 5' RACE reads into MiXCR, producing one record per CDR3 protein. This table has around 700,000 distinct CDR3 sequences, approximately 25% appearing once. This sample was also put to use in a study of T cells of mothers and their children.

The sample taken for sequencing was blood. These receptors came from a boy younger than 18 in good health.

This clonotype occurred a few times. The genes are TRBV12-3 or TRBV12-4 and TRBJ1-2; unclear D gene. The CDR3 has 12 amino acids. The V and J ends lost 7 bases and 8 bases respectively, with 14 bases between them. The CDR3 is CASIAAVGGYTF. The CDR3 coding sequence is TGTGCCAGCATTGCGGCAGTCGGGGGCTACACCTTC.

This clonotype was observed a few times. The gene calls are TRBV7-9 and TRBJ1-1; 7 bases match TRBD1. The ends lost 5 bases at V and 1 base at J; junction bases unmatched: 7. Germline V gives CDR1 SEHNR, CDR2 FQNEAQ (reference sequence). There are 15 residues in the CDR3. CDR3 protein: CASSTGVMANTEAFF. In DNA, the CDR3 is TGTGCCAGCAGCACAGGGGTAATGGCGAACACTGAAGCTTTCTTT.

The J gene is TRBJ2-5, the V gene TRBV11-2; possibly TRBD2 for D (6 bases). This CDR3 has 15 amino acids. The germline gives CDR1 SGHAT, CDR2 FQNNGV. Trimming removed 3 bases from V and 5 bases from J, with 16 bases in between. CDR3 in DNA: TGTGCCAGCAGCTTCGGGCCCAGGGAGGTGGAGACCCAGTACTTC. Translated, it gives CASSFGPREVETQYF.

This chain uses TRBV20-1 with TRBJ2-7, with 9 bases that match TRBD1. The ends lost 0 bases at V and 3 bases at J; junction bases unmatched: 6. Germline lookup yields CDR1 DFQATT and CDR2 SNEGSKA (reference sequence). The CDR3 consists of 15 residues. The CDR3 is CSARDGTGSDYEQYF. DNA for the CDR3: TGCAGTGCTAGAGATGGGACAGGGAGTGACTACGAGCAGTACTTC.

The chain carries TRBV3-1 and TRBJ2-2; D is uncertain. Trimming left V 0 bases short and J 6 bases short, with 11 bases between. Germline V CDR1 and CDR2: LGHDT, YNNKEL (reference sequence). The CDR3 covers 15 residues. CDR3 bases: TGTGCCAGCAGCCAAGATTCAGGAAACGCCGGGGAGCTGTTTTTT. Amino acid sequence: CASSQDSGNAGELFF.

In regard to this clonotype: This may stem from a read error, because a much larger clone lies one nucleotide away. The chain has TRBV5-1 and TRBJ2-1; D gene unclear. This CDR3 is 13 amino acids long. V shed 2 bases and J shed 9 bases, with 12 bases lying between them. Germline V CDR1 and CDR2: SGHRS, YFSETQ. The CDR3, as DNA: TGCGCCAGCAGCTTAACGATGAACAGTGAGCAGTTCTTC. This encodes CASSLTMNSEQFF.

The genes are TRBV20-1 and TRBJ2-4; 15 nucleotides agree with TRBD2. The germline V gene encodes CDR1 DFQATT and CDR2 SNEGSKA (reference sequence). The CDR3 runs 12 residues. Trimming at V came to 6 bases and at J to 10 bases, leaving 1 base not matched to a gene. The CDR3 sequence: CSAGLAGGIQYF. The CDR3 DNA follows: TGCAGTGCCGGACTAGCGGGGGGGATTCAGTACTTC.

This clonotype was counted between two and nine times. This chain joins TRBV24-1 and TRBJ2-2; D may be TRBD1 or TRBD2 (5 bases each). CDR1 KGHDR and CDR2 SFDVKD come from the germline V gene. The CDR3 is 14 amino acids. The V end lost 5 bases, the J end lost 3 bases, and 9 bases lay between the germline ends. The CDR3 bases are TGTGCCACCAGTGCCCTGGGGGACACCGGGGAGCTGTTTTTT. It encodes CATSALGDTGELFF.

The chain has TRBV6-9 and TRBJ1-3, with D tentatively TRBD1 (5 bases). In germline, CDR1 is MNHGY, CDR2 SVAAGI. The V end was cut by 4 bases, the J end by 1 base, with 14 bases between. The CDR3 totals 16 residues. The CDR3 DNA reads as TGTGCCAGCAGTTTGAGAGGCAGGGAATCTGGAAACACCATATATTTT. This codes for CASSLRGRESGNTIYF.

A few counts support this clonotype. DNA of the CDR3: TGTGCCAGCAGTGAGCTACCCGCCCGAAGCTCCTACAATGAGCAGTTCTTC. Amino acids: CASSELPARSSYNEQFF. The chain links TRBV2 to TRBJ2-1, with unresolved D. The V gene's germline CDR1 is SNHLY and CDR2 FYNNEI. Trimming pared 3 bases from V and 0 bases from J, leaving 15 bases between. The CDR3 contains 17 residues.

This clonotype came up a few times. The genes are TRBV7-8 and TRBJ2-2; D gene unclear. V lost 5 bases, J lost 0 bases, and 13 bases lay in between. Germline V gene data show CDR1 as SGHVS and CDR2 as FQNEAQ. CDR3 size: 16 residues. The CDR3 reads CASSTKVLTNTGELFF. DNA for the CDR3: TGTGCCAGCAGCACAAAGGTACTTACGAACACCGGGGAGCTGTTTTTT.

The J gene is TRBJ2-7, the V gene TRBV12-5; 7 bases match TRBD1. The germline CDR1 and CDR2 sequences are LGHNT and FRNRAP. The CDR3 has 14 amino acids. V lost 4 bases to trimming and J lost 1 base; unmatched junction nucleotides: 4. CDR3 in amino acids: CASGSGTASYEQYF. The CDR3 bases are TGTGCTAGTGGTTCCGGGACAGCTTCCTACGAGCAGTACTTC.

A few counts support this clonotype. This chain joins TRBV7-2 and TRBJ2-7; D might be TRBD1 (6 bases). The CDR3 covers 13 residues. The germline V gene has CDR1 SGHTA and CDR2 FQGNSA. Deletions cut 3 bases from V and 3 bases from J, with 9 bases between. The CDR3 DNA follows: TGTGCCAGCAGCTTCTTGACAGGCTACGAGCAGTACTTC. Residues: CASSFLTGYEQYF.

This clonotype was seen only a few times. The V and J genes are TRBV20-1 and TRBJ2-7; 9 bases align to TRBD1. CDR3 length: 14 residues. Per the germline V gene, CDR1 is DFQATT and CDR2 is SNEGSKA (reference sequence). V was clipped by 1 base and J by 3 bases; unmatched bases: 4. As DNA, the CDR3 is TGCAGTGCTAGAGCCCCGGGACAGGGCTACGAGCAGTACTTC. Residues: CSARAPGQGYEQYF.

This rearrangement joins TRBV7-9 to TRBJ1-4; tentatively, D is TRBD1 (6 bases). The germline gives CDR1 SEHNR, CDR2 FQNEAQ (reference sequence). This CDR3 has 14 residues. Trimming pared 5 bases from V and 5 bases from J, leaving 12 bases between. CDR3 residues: CASSPTTGNEKLFF. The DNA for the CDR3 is TGTGCCAGCAGCCCGACTACAGGGAATGAAAAACTGTTTTTT. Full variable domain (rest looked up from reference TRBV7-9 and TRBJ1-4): DTGVSQNPRHKITKRGQNVTFRCDPISEHNRLYWYRQTLGQGPEFLTYFQNEAQLEKSRLLSDRFSAERPKGSFSTLEIQRTEQGDSAMYLCASSPTTGNEKLFFGSGTQLSVL.

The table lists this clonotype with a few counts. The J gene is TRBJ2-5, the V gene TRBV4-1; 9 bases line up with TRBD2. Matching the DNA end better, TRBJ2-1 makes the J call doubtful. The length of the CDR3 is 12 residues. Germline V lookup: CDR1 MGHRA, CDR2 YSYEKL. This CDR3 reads CASTGAGGEQFF. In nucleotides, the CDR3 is TGCGCCAGCACAGGAGCGGGAGGTGAGCAGTTCTTC.

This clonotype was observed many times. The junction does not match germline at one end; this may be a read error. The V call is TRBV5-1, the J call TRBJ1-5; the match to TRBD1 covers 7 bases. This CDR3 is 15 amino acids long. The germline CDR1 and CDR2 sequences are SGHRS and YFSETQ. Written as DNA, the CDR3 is TGTGCCAGCAGCTTAGAGGGGGCCAGCAATCAGCCCCAGCATTTT. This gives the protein CASSLEGASNQPQHF.

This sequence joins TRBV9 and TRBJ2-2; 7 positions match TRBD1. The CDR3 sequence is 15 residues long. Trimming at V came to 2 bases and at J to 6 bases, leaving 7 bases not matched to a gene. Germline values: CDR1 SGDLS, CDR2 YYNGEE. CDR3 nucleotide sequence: TGTGCCAGCAGCGTTACAGGGGATTCCGCCGGGGAGCTGTTTTTT. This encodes CASSVTGDSAGELFF.

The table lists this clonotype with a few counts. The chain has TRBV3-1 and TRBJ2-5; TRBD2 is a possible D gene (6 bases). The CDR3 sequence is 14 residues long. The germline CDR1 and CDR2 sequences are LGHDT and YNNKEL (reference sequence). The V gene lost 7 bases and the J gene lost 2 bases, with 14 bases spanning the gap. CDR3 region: CASNAGRTQETQYF. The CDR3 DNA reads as TGTGCCAGCAACGCGGGACGGACTCAAGAGACCCAGTACTTC.

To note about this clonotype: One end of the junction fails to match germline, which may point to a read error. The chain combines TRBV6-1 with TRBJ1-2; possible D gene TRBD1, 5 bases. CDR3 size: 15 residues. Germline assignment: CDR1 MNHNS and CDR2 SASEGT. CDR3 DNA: TGTGCCTGCAGTGAAGCGGGGGGAGCTAACTATGGCTACACCTTC. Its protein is CACSEAGGANYGYTF.

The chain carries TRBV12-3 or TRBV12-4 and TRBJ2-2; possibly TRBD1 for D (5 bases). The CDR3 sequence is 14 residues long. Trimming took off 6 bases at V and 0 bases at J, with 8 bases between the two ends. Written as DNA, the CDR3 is TGTGCCAGCAGACAGGATTCGAACACCGGGGAGCTGTTTTTT. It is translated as CASRQDSNTGELFF.

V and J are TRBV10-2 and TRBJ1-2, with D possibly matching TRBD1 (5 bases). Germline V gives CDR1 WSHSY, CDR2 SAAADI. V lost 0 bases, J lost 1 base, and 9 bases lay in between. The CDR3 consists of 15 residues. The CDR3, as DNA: TGCGCCAGCAGTGAGTCGAGAGACAGTAACTATGGCTACACCTTC. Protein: CASSESRDSNYGYTF.

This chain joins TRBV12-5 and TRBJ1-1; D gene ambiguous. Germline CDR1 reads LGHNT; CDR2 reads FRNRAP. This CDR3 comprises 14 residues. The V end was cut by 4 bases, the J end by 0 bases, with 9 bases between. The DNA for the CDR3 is TGTGCTAGTGGTTCGTGGGAGATGAACACTGAAGCTTTCTTT. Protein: CASGSWEMNTEAFF.

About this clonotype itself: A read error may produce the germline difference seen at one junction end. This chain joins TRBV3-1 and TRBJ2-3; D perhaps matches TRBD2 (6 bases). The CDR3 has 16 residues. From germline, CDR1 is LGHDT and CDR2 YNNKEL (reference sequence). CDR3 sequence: CASSQGLAEGPDTRYF. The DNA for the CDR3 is TGTGCCAGCAGCCAAGGGTTAGCGGAGGGTCCAGATACGCGGTATTTT.

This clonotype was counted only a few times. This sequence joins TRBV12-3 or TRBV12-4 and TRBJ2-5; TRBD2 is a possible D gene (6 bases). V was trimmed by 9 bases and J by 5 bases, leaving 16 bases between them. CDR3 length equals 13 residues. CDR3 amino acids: CASLTGGGETQYF. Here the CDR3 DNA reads TGTGCCAGTCTTACCGGGGGTGGGGAGACCCAGTACTTC.

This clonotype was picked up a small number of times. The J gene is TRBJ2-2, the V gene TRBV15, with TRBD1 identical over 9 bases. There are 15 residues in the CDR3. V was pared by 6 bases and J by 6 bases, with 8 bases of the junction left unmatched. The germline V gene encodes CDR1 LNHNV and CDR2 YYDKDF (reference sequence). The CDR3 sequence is CATRIGQGFPGELFF. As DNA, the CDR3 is TGTGCCACCAGAATAGGACAGGGGTTCCCCGGGGAGCTGTTTTTT.

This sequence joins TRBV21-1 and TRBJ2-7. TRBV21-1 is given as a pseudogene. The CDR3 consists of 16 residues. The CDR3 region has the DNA TGTGCCAGCAGCAAATCCGGCCAGGCCGGCTCCTACGAGCAGTACTTC. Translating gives CASSKSGQAGSYEQYF.

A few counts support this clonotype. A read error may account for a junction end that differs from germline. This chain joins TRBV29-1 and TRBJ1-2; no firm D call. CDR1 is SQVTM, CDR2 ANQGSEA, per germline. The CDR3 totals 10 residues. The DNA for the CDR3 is TGCAGCGTTTCGGCACCGCGGCCGGGGTTC. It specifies CSVSAPRPGF.

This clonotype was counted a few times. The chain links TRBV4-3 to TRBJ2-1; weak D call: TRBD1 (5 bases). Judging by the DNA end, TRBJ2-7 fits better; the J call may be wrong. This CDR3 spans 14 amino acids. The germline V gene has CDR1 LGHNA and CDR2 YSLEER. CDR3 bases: TGCGCCAGCAGCCAAGGGCAGGGATCGCGCGAGCAGTACTTC. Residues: CASSQGQGSREQYF.

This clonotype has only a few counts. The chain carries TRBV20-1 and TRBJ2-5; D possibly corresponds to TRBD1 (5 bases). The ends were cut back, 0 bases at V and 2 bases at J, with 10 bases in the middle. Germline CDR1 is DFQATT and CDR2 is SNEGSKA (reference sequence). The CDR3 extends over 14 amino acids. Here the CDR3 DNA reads TGCAGTGCTAGAGATACAGGATTACAAGAGACCCAGTACTTC. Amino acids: CSARDTGLQETQYF.

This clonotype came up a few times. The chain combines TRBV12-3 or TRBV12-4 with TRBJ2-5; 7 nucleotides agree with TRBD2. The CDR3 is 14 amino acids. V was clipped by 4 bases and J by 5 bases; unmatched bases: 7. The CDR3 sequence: CASSSVGSGETQYF. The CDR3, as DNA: TGTGCCAGCAGTTCAGTAGGTAGCGGGGAGACCCAGTACTTC.

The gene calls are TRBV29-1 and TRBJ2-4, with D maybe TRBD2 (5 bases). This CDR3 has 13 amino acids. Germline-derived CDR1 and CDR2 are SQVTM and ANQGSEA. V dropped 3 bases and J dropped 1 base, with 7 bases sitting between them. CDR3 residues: CSVEEVAKNIQYF. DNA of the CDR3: TGCAGCGTTGAGGAGGTGGCCAAAAACATTCAGTACTTC.